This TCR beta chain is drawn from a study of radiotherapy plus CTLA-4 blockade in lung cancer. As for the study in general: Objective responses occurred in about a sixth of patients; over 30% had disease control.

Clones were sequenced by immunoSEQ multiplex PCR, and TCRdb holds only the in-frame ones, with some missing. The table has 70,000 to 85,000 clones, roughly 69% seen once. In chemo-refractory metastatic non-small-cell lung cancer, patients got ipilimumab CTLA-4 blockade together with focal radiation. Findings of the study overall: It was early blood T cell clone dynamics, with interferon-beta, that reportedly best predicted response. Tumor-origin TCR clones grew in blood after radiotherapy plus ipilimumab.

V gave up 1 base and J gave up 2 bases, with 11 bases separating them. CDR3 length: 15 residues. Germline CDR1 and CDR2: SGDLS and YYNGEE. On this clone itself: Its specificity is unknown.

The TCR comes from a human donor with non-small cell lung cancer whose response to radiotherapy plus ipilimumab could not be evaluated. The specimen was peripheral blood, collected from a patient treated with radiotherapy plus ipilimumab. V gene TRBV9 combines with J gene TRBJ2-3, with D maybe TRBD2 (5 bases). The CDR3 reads CASSVLAHFTDTQYF. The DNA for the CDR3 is TGTGCCAGCAGCGTACTAGCCCATTTCACAGATACGCAGTATTTT.